Listed below are T cell receptor beta chains from one sample, sequenced in a study of T cell responses to AZD1222 COVID-19 vaccine. Clones were sequenced by immunoSEQ multiplex PCR, and TCRdb holds only the in-frame ones, with some missing. The data contain over 70,000 clones, approximately 89% of them singletons. Material: peripheral blood, obtained 28 days after the second AZD1222 dose. These receptors came from an adult who received the AZD1222 COVID-19 vaccine. The conserved cysteine and the conserved F or W are not part of the CDR3 here. Part of the rows lack a size; the others show once, few, many or a class for expanded clones.

abundance,len,v_gene,CDR3aa
NA,11,TRBV10-3,AISANRGDGYT
NA,11,TRBV12-3/TRBV12-4,ASSSRGTGELF
NA,15,TRBV2,ASSLGGGPIVGNTIY
NA,13,TRBV2,ASSVQGGSTDTQY
few,11,TRBV6-5,ATKQGETAEAF
NA,13,TRBV5-1,ASSLTQATNEKLF
NA,12,TRBV10-3,AISSDGTNTEAF
NA,13,TRBV6-4,ASSGSGGATDTQY
NA,11,TRBV4-3,ASSQDINSPLH
few,11,TRBV5-5,ASSLRTGLGYT
NA,12,TRBV2,ASRGQLGDQPQH
NA,13,TRBV20-1,SASRASSDSQPQH
NA,13,TRBV27,ASSPWDSTNYGYT
once,11,TRBV12-5,ASGLVQRNEQF
NA,12,TRBV10-3,AISESVGKDEAF
NA,14,TRBV4-1,ASSQGSGGVMEKLF
NA,14,TRBV15,ATSIAHRDANNEQF
NA,14,TRBV19,ASSISQGAGNQPQH